The T cell receptor beta chain described here comes from a study of identical twins. This clonotype was counted between two and nine times. A universal primer site was created by template switching, with the cDNA bearing unique molecular identifiers. A single record per CDR3 protein comes from TCRdb applying MiXCR to the 5' RACE reads. This sample yields over 600,000 distinct CDR3 sequences, of which approximately 22% are seen a single time; approximately 4.3% belongs to the top ten. These data were likewise used in another study, on T cells expressing NK-cell markers.

This TCR was sampled from a woman aged 18-30 years in good health. The sequenced sample was PBMCs.

CDR3 bases: TGCGCCAGCAGACCCTTCACCGGGGCGACGAGCTCCTACAATGAGCAGTTCTTC. It codes for CASRPFTGATSSYNEQFF. The chain combines TRBV5-1 with TRBJ2-1; D tentatively fits TRBD1 or TRBD2 (5 bases each). This CDR3 is 18 amino acids long. Germline V CDR1 and CDR2: SGHRS, YFSETQ. Trimming shortened V by 5 bases and J by 0 bases, and 21 bases separated the two germline ends.